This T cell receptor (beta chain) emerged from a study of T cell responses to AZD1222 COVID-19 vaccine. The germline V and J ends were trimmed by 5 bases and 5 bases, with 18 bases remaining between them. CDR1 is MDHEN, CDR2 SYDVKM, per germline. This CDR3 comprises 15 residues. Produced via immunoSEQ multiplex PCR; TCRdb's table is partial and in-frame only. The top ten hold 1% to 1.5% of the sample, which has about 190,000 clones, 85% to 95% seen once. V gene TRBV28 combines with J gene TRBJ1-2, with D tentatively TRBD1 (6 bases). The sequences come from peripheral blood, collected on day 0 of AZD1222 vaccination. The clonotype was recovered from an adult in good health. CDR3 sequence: CASSPPGRGLYGYTF. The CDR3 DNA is TGTGCCAGCAGTCCACCCGGCAGGGGATTATATGGCTACACCTTC.